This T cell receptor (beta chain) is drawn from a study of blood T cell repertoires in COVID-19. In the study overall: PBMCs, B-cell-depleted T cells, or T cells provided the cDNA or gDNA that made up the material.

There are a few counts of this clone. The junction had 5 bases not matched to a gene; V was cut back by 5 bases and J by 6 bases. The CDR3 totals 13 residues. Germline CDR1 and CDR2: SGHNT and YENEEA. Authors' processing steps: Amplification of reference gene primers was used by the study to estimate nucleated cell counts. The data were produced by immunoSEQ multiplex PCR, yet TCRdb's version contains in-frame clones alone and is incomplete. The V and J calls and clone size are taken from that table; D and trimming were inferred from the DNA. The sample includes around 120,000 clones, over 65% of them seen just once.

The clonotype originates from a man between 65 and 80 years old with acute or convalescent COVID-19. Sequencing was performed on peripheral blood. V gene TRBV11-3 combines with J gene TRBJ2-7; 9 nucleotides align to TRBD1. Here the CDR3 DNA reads TGTGCCAGCAGCCCGGGACAGGGCCTCGAGCAGTACTTC. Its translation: CASSPGQGLEQYF. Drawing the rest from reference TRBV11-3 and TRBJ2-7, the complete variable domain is EAGVVQSPRYKIIEKKQPVAFWCNPISGHNTLYWYLQNLGQGPELLIRYENEEAVDDSQLPKDRFSAERLKGVDSTLKIQPAELGDSAVYLCASSPGQGLEQYFGPGTRLTVT.